Listed here are 15 T cell receptor beta chains from one sample, sequenced in a study of response to subunit inactivated influenza vaccine. A single record per CDR3 protein comes from TCRdb applying MiXCR to the RT-PCR reads. This sample carries hundreds of thousands of distinct CDR3 sequences, about 15% of them seen once, and the ten largest clones take roughly 12%. Sample: PBMCs from blood, taken about 13 days after vaccination. These receptors were obtained from a man in his fifties who received an inactivated influenza vaccine.

The rearrangement links TRBV7-2 to TRBJ2-1, with TRBD2 matching 12 bases. The junction had 4 bases not matched to a gene; V was cut back by 3 bases and J by 1 base. Germline V gene data show CDR1 as SGHTA and CDR2 as FQGNSA. The CDR3 has 17 amino acids. The CDR3: CASSFGLAGQSYNEQFF. The CDR3 bases are TGTGCCAGCAGCTTTGGACTAGCGGGGCAATCCTACAATGAGCAGTTCTTC.

This clonotype was observed a few times. J is TRBJ1-5 and V is TRBV20-1, with TRBD1 matching over 10 bases. The CDR3 contains 13 residues. Trimming cost V 7 bases and J 2 bases; bases outside gene matches: 2. Germline CDR1 is DFQATT and CDR2 is SNEGSKA (reference sequence). CDR3 amino acids: CSGQGAGNQPQHF. CDR3 nucleotide sequence: TGCAGTGGACAGGGGGCCGGCAATCAGCCCCAGCATTTT.

This clonotype came up a few times. CDR3 nucleotides: TGTGCCAGCAGTTACTTATCCGCCGAAACCAGTGAGCAGTTCTTC. This gives the protein CASSYLSAETSEQFF. The chain joins TRBV6-2 or TRBV6-3 to TRBJ2-1; D is ambiguous. CDR3 length: 15 residues. V lost 1 base, J lost 9 bases, and 16 bases lay in between. The V gene's germline CDR1 is MNHEY and CDR2 SVGEGT.

This chain connects TRBV7-2 to TRBJ1-3; D is unresolved. The CDR3 runs to 13 residues. The V and J ends lost 5 bases and 1 base respectively, with 6 bases between them. Germline CDR1 reads SGHTA; CDR2 reads FQGNSA. The CDR3, as DNA: TGTGCCAGCAGCACAGATTCTGGAAACACCATATATTTT. It codes for CASSTDSGNTIYF.

The chain couples TRBV7-6 to TRBJ2-1; 13 nucleotides match TRBD2. Germline lookup yields CDR1 SGHVS and CDR2 FNYEAQ. V was pared by 5 bases and J by 0 bases, with 4 bases of the junction left unmatched. The CDR3 runs to 17 residues. In nucleotides, the CDR3 is TGTGCCAGCAGCCTTAGGACTAGCGGGAGCTCCTACAATGAGCAGTTCTTC. Translating gives CASSLRTSGSSYNEQFF.

There are a few counts of this clonotype. CDR3 in amino acids: CASSPAGGRSYEQYF. Written as DNA, the CDR3 is TGTGCCAGCAGTCCCGCGGGCGGCCGCTCCTACGAGCAGTACTTC. The V and J genes are TRBV27 and TRBJ2-7, with D perhaps matching TRBD2 (5 bases). This CDR3 comprises 15 residues. CDR1 is MNHEY, CDR2 SMNVEV, per germline (reference sequence). The V end was cut by 5 bases, the J end by 0 bases, with 14 bases between.

The chain recombines TRBV20-1 with TRBJ2-5; 10 nucleotides line up with TRBD2. This CDR3 comprises 16 residues. The germline V gene has CDR1 DFQATT and CDR2 SNEGSKA (reference sequence). With V trimmed by 2 bases and J by 2 bases, 8 bases remained unmatched. The CDR3 spells CSARSASGRWQETQYF. In DNA, the CDR3 is TGCAGTGCTAGATCGGCTAGCGGGAGATGGCAAGAGACCCAGTACTTC.

The sample holds a few counts of this clonotype. The V gene is TRBV7-2, the J gene TRBJ1-2, with D tentatively TRBD1 (5 bases). Looked up from germline, CDR1 is SGHTA and CDR2 is FQGNSA. There are 14 residues in the CDR3. V dropped 2 bases and J dropped 2 bases, with 9 bases sitting between them. The CDR3 nucleotides read TGTGCCAGCAGCTTACTCAGGGAGAACTATGGCTACACCTTC. It is translated as CASSLLRENYGYTF.

The chain employs TRBV9 and TRBJ2-3, with D possibly being TRBD2 (6 bases). V lost 2 bases and J 4 bases, leaving 11 bases between the germline ends. Germline loops: CDR1 SGDLS, CDR2 YYNGEE. The CDR3 consists of 14 residues. The CDR3 sequence: CASSVDYKPDTQYF. In DNA, the CDR3 is TGTGCCAGCAGCGTGGACTACAAGCCAGATACGCAGTATTTT.

In its sample, this clonotype was seen a few times. J is TRBJ2-1 and V is TRBV10-3; no reliable D call. The CDR3 is made up of 13 amino acids. The germline CDR1 and CDR2 sequences are ENHRY and SYGVKD. Trimming pared 2 bases from V and 2 bases from J, leaving 4 bases between. This chain's CDR3 is CAISEVPYNEQFF. The CDR3 DNA sequence: TGTGCCATCAGTGAGGTCCCCTACAATGAGCAGTTCTTC.

There are a few counts of this clonotype. The chain has TRBV11-2 and TRBJ2-2; 7 bases agree with TRBD1. Germline CDR1 is SGHAT and CDR2 is FQNNGV. V lost 4 bases and J lost 3; bases outside the gene matches: 11. This CDR3 is built from 17 residues. CDR3 sequence (DNA): TGTGCCAGCAGCTCTAGACCGGGGACAGCCCACACCGGGGAGCTGTTTTTT. It codes for CASSSRPGTAHTGELFF. Using reference TRBV11-2 and TRBJ2-2 for the parts outside the CDR3, the full variable domain is EAGVAQSPRYKIIEKRQSVAFWCNPISGHATLYWYQQILGQGPKLLIQFQNNGVVDDSQLPKDRFSAERLKGVDSTLKIQPAKLEDSAVYLCASSSRPGTAHTGELFFGEGSRLTVL.

The chain employs TRBV5-1 and TRBJ1-5; D unresolved. Germline CDR1 is SGHRS and CDR2 is YFSETQ. V shed 0 bases and J shed 1 base, with 11 bases lying between them. This CDR3 is built from 16 residues. CDR3 in DNA: TGCGCCAGCAGCTTGGGAGGGCCGGGGAGCAATCAGCCCCAGCATTTT. The encoded protein is CASSLGGPGSNQPQHF.

V gene TRBV6-5 combines with J gene TRBJ2-2; D not resolved. The V end lost 0 bases, the J end lost 4 bases, and 9 bases lay between the germline ends. The CDR3 length is 15 residues. From germline, CDR1 is MNHEY and CDR2 SVGAGI. The CDR3 here is CASSYSADFTGELFF. The CDR3 DNA reads TGTGCCAGCAGTTACTCCGCCGACTTCACCGGGGAGCTGTTTTTT.

Only a few counts were recorded for this clonotype. The rearrangement joins TRBV15 to TRBJ2-1; unclear D gene. The CDR3 loop spans 16 amino acids. CDR1 is LNHNV, CDR2 YYDKDF, per germline (reference sequence). Trimming left V 0 bases short and J 3 bases short, with 12 bases between. CDR3 protein: CATSRDPPSSYNEQFF. The CDR3 DNA sequence: TGTGCCACCAGCAGAGATCCCCCCAGCAGCTACAATGAGCAGTTCTTC.

A single count supports this clonotype. This chain connects TRBV20-1 to TRBJ2-5; 9 nucleotides agree with TRBD1. With V trimmed by 0 bases and J by 5 bases, 7 bases remained unmatched. Per the germline V gene, CDR1 is DFQATT and CDR2 is SNEGSKA (reference sequence). The CDR3 loop spans 15 amino acids. The CDR3 nucleotides are TGCAGTGCTAGAGATTATAGGGACAGGGTTGAGACCCAGTACTTC. It codes for CSARDYRDRVETQYF.